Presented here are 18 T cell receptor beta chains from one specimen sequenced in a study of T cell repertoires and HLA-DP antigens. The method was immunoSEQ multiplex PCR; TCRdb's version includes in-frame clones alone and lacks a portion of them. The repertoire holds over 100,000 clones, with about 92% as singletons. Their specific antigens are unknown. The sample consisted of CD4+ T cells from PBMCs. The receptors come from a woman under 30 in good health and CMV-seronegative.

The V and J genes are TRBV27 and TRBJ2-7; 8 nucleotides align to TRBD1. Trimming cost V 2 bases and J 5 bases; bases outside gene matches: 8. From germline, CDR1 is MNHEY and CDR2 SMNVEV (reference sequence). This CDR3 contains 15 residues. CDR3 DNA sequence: TGTGCCAGCAGTTTAAGGAAGCAGGGGGCTCACGAGCAGTACTTC. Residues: CASSLRKQGAHEQYF.

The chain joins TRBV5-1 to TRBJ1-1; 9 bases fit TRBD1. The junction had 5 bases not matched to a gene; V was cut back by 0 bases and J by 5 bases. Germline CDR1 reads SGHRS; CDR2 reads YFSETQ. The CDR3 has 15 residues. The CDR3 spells CASSLVDRGSTEAFF. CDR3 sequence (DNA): TGCGCCAGCAGCTTGGTAGACAGGGGGAGTACTGAAGCTTTCTTT.

The DNA for the CDR3 is TGTGCCAGCAGCCAAGATCCTGGGACTAGCGGGGAAAAAAAAATTTTGGATACGCAGTATTTT. The encoded protein is CASSQDPGTSGEKKILDTQYF. The rearrangement links TRBV4-2 to TRBJ2-3; 13 nucleotides match TRBD2. V lost 0 bases, J lost 6 bases, and 18 bases stayed unmatched. This CDR3 contains 21 residues. Germline V gene data show CDR1 as LGHNA and CDR2 as YNFKEQ.

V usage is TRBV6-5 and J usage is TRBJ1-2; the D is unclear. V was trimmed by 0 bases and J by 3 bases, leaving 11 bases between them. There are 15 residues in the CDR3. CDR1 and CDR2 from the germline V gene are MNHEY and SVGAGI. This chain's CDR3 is CASSYSRTRYYGYTF. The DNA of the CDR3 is TGTGCCAGCAGTTACTCGAGGACCCGTTACTATGGCTACACCTTC.

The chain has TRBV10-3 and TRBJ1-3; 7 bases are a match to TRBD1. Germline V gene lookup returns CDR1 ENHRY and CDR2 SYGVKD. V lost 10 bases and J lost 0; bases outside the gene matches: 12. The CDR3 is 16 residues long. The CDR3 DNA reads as TGTGCCACCAATCCCGGGACAGCTGGCTCTGGAAACACCATATATTTT. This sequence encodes CATNPGTAGSGNTIYF.

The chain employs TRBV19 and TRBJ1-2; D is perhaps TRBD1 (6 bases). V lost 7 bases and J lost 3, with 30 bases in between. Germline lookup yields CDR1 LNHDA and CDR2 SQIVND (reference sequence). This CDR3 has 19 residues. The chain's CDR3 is CASTATSSGGPFSYYGYTF. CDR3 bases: TGTGCCAGTACAGCAACATCGAGTGGGGGGCCCTTCTCTTACTATGGCTACACCTTC.

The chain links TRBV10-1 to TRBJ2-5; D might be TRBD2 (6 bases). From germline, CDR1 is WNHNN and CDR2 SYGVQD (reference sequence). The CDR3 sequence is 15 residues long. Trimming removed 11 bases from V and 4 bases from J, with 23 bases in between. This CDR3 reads CASQMGDGAGETQYF. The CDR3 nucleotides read TGCGCCTCCCAAATGGGAGACGGAGCGGGAGAGACCCAGTACTTC.

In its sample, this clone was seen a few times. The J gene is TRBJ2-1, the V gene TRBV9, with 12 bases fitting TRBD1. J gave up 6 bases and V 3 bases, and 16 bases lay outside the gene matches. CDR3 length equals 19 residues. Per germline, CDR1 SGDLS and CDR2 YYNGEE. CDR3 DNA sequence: TGTGCCAGCAGCGCAGGGACAGGGGGCGGAAGGGGGCTGGTCAATGAGCAGTTCTTC. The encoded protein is CASSAGTGGGRGLVNEQFF.

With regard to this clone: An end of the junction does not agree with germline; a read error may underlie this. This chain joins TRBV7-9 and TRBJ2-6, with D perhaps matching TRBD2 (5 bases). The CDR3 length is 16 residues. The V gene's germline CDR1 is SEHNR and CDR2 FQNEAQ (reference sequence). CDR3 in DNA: TGTGCCAGCAGCGTAGCTACGGGGTCTGGGGCCAACGTCCTGACTTTC. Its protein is CASSVATGSGANVLTF.

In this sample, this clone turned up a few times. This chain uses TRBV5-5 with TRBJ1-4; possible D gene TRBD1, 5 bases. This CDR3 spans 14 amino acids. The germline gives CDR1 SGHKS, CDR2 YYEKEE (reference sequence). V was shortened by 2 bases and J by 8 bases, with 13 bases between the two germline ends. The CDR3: CASSFGAIDEKLFF. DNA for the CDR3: TGTGCCAGCAGCTTCGGGGCGATCGACGAAAAACTGTTTTTT.

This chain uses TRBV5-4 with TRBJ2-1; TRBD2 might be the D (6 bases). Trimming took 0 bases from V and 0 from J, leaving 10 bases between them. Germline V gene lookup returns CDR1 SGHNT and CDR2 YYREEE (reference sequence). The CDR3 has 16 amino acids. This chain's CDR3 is CASSLGSSVSYNEQFF. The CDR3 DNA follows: TGTGCCAGCAGCTTGGGGTCTAGCGTCTCCTACAATGAGCAGTTCTTC.

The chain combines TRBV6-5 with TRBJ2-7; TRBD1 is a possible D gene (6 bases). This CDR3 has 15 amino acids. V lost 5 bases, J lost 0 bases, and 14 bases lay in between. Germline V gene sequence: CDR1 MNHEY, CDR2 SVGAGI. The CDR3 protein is CASSMTGSSSYEQYF. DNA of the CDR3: TGTGCCAGCAGTATGACAGGTTCCAGCTCCTACGAGCAGTACTTC.

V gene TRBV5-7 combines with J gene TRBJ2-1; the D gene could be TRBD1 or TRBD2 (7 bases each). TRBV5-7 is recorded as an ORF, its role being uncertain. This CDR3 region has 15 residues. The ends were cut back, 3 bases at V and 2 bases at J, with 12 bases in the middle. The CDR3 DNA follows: TGTGCCAGCAGCTGCCAGGGGGGGCCCTACAATGAGCAGTTCTTC. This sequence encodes CASSCQGGPYNEQFF.

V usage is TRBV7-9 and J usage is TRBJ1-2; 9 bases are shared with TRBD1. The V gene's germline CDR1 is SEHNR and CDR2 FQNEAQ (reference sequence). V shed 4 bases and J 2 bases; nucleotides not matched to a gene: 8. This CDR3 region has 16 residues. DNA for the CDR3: TGTGCCAGCAGCTCCCGGGACAGGGATTCGAACTATGGCTACACCTTC. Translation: CASSSRDRDSNYGYTF.

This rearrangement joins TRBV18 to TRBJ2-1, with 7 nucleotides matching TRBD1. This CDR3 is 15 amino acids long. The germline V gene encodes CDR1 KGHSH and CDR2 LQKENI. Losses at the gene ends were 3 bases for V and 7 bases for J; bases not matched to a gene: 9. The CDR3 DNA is TGTGCCAGCTCACCGGACACCACAGGGGTGAATGAGCAGTTCTTC. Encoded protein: CASSPDTTGVNEQFF.

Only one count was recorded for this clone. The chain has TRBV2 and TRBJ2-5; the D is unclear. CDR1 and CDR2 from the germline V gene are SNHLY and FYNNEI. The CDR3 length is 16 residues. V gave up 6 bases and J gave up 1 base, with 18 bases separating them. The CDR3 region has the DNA TGTGCCAGCAGGCCGCTACTCACTCCCGTCCAAGAGACCCAGTACTTC. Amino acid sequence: CASRPLLTPVQETQYF.

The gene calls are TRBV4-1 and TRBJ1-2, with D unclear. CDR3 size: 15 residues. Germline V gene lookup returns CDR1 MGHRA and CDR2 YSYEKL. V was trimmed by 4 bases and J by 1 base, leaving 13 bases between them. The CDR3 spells CASSLRTAGNYGYTF. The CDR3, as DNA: TGCGCCAGCAGCCTACGGACGGCCGGTAACTATGGCTACACCTTC.

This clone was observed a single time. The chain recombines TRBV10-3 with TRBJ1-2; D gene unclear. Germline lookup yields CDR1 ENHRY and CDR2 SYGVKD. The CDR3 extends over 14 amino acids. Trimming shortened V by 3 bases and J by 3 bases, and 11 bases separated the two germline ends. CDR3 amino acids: CAISESPNYYGYTF. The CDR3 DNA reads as TGTGCCATCAGTGAATCCCCCAATTACTATGGCTACACCTTC.